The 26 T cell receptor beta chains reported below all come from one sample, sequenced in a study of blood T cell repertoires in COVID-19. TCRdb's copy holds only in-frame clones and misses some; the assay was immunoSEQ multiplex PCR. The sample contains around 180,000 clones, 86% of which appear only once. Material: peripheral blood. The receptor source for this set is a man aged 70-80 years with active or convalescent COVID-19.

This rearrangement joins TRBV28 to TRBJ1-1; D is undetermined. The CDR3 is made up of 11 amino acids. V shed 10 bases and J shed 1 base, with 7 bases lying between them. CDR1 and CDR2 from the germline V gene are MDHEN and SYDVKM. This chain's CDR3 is CATRRNTEAFF. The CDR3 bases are TGTGCCACGAGGAGGAACACTGAAGCTTTCTTT.

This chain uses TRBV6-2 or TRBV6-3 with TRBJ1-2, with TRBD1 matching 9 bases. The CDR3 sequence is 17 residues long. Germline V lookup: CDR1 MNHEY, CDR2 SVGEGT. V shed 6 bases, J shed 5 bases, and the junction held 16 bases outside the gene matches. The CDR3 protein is CASSRDRASSGLYGYTF. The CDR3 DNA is TGTGCCAGCAGCCGGGACAGGGCCTCCTCGGGCCTATATGGCTACACCTTC.

The CDR3 here is CASSYAGTYNEKLFF. The CDR3 nucleotides read TGTGCCAGCAGTTACGCCGGGACATATAATGAAAAACTGTTTTTT. This chain links TRBV6-2 or TRBV6-3 with TRBJ1-4; TRBD1 might be the D (6 bases). The ends were cut back, 2 bases at V and 4 bases at J, with 11 bases in the middle. Germline V gives CDR1 MNHEY, CDR2 SVGEGT. This CDR3 comprises 15 residues.

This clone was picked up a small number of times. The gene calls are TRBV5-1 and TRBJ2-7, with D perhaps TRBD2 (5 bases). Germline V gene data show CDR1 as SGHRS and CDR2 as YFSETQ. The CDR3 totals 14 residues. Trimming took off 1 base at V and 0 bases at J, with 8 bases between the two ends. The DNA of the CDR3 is TGCGCCAGCAGCTTGCGGGGAGACTCCTACGAGCAGTACTTC. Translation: CASSLRGDSYEQYF.

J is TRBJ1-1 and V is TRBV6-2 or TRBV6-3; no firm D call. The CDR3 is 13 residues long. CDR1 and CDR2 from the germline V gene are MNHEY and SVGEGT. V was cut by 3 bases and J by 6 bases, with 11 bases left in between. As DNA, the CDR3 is TGTGCCAGCAGTTATAACATACTACCTGAAGCTTTCTTT. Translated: CASSYNILPEAFF.

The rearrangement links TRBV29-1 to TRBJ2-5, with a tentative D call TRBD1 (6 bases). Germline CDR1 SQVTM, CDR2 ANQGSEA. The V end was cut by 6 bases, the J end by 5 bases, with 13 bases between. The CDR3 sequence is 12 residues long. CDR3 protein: CSVGTPGETQYF. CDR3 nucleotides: TGCAGCGTGGGGACACCAGGGGAGACCCAGTACTTC.

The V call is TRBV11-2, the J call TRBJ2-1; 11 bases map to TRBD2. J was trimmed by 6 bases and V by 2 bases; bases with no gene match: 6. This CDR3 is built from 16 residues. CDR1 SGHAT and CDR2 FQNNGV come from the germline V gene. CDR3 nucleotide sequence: TGTGCCAGCAGCTTAATAACTAGCGGGAGAGTCAATGAGCAGTTCTTC. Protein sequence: CASSLITSGRVNEQFF.

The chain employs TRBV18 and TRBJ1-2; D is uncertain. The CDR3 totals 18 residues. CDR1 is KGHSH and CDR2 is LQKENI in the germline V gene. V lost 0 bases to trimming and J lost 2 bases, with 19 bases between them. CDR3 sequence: CASSPPSEGEKKNYGYTF. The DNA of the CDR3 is TGTGCCAGCTCACCACCCAGCGAAGGCGAGAAAAAAAACTATGGCTACACCTTC.

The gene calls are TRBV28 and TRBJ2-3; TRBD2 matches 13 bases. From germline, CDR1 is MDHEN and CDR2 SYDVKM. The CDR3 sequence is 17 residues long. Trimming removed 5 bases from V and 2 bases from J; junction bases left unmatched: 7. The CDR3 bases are TGTGCCAGCAGTCCCCCGGGACTAGCGGGGTTCACAGATACGCAGTATTTT. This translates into CASSPPGLAGFTDTQYF. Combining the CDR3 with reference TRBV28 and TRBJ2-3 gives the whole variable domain DVKVTQSSRYLVKRTGEKVFLECVQDMDHENMFWYRQDPGLGLRLIYFSYDVKMKEKGDIPEGYSVSREKKERFSLILESASTNQTSMYLCASSPPGLAGFTDTQYFGPGTRLTVL.

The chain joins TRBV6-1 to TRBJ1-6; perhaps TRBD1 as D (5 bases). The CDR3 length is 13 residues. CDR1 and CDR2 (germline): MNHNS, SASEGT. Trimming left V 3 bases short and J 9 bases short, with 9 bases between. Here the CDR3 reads CASSDRVSSPLHF. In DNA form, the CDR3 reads TGTGCCAGCAGTGACAGGGTTTCTTCACCCCTCCACTTT.

As DNA, the CDR3 is TGTGCCAGCAGTAGGACTAGCGGGAGTGAGTACGAGCAGTACTTC. Protein: CASSRTSGSEYEQYF. The V gene is TRBV6-5, the J gene TRBJ2-7; 13 bases are shared with TRBD2. This CDR3 has 15 residues. Germline V gene sequence: CDR1 MNHEY, CDR2 SVGAGI. Germline trimming cut 5 bases from V and 4 bases from J; bases unmatched to any gene: 5.

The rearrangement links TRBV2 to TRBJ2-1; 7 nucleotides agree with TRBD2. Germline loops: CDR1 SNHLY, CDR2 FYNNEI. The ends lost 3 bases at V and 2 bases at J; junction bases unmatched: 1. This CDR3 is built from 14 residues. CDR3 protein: CASSEGTTYNEQFF. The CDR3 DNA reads TGTGCCAGCAGTGAGGGGACTACCTACAATGAGCAGTTCTTC.

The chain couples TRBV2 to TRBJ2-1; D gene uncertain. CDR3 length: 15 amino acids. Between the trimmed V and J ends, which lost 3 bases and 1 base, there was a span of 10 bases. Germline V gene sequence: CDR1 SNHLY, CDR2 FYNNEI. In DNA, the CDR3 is TGTGCCAGCAGTGAGAGAGCGCCTTCCTACAATGAGCAGTTCTTC. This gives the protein CASSERAPSYNEQFF.

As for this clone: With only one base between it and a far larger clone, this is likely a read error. CDR3 amino acids: CASSLGQNTEAFF. CDR3 coding DNA: TGTGCCAGCAGCTTAGGGCAGAACACTGAAGCTTTCTTT. This sequence joins TRBV7-3 and TRBJ1-1; D unclear. With 2 bases removed from V and 1 base from J, the gap between germline ends came to 5 bases. This CDR3 has 13 amino acids. Germline V gene lookup returns CDR1 SGHTA and CDR2 FQGTGA.

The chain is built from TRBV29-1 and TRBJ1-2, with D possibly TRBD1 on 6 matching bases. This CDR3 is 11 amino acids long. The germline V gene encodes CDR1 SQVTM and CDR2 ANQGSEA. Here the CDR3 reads CGDRNDYGYTF. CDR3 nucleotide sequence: TGCGGCGACAGGAATGACTATGGCTACACCTTC.

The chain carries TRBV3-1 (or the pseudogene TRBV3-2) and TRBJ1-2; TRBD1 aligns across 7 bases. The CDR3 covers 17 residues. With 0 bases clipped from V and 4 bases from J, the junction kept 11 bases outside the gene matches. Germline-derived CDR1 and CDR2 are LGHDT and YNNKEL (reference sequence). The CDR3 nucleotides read TGTGCCAGCAGCCAAGAGGGACAGCCCCTTACAACCTATGGCTACACCTTC. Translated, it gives CASSQEGQPLTTYGYTF.

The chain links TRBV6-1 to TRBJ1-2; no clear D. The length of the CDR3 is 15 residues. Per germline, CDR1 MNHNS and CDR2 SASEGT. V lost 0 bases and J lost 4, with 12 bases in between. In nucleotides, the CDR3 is TGTGCCAGCAGTGAAGCTCTGACAAACATCTATGGCTACACCTTC. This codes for CASSEALTNIYGYTF.

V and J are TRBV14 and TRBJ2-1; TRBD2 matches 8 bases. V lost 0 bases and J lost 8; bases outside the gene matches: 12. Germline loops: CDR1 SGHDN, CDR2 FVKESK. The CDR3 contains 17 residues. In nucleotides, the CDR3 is TGTGCCAGCAGCCAAGATTTAGCGGGACCCCATTTGGATGAGCAGTTCTTC. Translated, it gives CASSQDLAGPHLDEQFF.

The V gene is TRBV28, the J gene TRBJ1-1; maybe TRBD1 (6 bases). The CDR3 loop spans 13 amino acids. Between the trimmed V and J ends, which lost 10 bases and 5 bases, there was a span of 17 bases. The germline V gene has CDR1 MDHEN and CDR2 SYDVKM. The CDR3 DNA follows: TGTGCCACCTCCCCAGGGGTGGAAACTGAAGCTTTCTTT. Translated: CATSPGVETEAFF.

DNA for the CDR3: TGTGCCAGCAGCTCCGGGACTCACATTGGCGCGGGACAGTACTTC. Translating gives CASSSGTHIGAGQYF. The chain links TRBV7-2 to TRBJ2-7, with D possibly matching TRBD2 (6 bases). Trimming took 4 bases from V and 10 from J, leaving 23 bases between them. CDR3 length equals 15 residues. Germline V lookup: CDR1 SGHTA, CDR2 FQGNSA.

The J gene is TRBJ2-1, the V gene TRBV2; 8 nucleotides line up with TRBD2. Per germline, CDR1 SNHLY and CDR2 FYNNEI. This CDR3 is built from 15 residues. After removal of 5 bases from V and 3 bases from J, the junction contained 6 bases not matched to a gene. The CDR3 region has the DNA TGTGCCAGCAGTATGCGGCGGGGGGACTACAATGAGCAGTTCTTC. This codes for CASSMRRGDYNEQFF.

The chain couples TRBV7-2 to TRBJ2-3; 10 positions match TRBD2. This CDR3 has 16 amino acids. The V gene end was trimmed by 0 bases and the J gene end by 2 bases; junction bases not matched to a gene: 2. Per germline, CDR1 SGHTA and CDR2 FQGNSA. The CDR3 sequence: CASSLALAGATDTQYF. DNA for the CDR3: TGTGCCAGCAGCTTAGCCCTAGCGGGGGCCACAGATACGCAGTATTTT.

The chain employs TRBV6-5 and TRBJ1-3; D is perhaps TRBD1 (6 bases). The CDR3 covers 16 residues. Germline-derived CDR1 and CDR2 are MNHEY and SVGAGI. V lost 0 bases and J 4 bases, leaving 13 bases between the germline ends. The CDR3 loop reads CASSYSIRTDGNTIYF. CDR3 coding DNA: TGTGCCAGCAGTTACTCGATTAGGACAGACGGAAACACCATATATTTT.

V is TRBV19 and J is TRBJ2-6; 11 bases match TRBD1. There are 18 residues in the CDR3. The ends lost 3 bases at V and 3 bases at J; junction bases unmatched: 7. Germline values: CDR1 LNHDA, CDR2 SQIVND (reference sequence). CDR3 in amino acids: CASSILEGQGGGANVLTF. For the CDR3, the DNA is TGTGCCAGTAGTATTTTAGAGGGACAGGGGGGTGGGGCCAACGTCCTGACTTTC.

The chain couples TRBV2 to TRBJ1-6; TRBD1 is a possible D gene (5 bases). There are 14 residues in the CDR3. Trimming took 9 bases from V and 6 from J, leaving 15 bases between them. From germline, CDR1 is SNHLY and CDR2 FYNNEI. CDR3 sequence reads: CASLLDSSNSPLHF. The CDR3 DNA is TGTGCCAGTCTATTAGACAGTTCTAATTCACCCCTCCACTTT.

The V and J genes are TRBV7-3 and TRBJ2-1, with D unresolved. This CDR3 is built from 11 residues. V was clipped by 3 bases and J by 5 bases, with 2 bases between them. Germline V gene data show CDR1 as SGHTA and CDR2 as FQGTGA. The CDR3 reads CASSFNNEQFF. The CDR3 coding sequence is TGTGCCAGCAGCTTTAACAATGAGCAGTTCTTC.